This record looks at one T cell receptor (beta chain) sequence and its context. The antigen is unknown. Sorted-subset replicate PCRs used 150 to 200 ng of genomic DNA. This amount corresponded to 33,000 or so T cell genomes. Libraries were prepared by immunoSEQ multiplex PCR; TCRdb keeps only in-frame clonotypes and omits some of them. Of over a million clones detected, about four fifths appear once; the ten largest clones hold 0.5% to 0.65%. This entry comes from a study of shared clonotypes between healthy human individuals. Overall study: CD4 naive and CD4 memory each took three plates per donor, while CD8 naive took two and CD8 memory one. Notes on the study in general: Specimens sampled were limited to blood, with tissue repertoires likely differing. It was the non-shared clonotypes that had lower generation probabilities than clonotypes shared by all four donors.

V lost 1 base and J 8 bases, leaving 12 bases between the germline ends. The CDR3 is made up of 13 amino acids. Germline V gene data show CDR1 as GTSNPN and CDR2 as SVGIG (reference sequence). Material: memory CD4+ T cells from PBMCs. Specified subset: CD45RA-negative fraction. The V call is TRBV30, the J call TRBJ2-1, with D perhaps given as TRBD1 or TRBD2 (6 bases each). The receptor was isolated from a man between 18 and 29 years old in good health. Some clones in this sample may be carry-over from other donors' samples. The CDR3 region has the DNA TGTGCCTGGAGTGATGGGGGGCATTATGAGCAGTTCTTC. Protein product: CAWSDGGHYEQFF.